This passage covers 9 T cell receptor beta chains from one sample sequenced in a study of cytomegalovirus exposure and HLA in healthy donors. The repertoire was sequenced with immunoSEQ multiplex PCR; TCRdb's copy has only in-frame clones and lacks some. The sample includes more than 300,000 clones, roughly 85% of them seen just once. Sequenced sample: PBMCs. These receptors were obtained from a woman between 18 and 30 years old in good health and CMV-seronegative.

This chain uses TRBV4-2 with TRBJ2-1, with 13 positions matching TRBD2. CDR1 and CDR2 (germline): LGHNA, YNFKEQ. CDR3 length: 17 amino acids. Trimming removed 0 bases from V and 7 bases from J; junction bases left unmatched: 6. CDR3 nucleotides: TGTGCCAGCAGCCAAGACCCCGGGACTAGCGGGGTAAATGAGCAGTTCTTC. Amino acid sequence: CASSQDPGTSGVNEQFF.

The chain has TRBV19 and TRBJ2-4, with D possibly being TRBD1 (6 bases). Trimming removed 3 bases at V and 15 bases at J, with 15 bases between. Germline assignment: CDR1 LNHDA and CDR2 SQIVND (reference sequence). The CDR3 has 12 amino acids. The CDR3 DNA reads as TGTGCCAGTAGTATGTCGGGGCAGGGGTCGTACTTC. It translates to CASSMSGQGSYF.

The rearrangement uses TRBV4-1 and TRBJ2-3, with TRBD2 matching over 8 bases. CDR1 is MGHRA and CDR2 is YSYEKL in the germline V gene. V lost 0 bases, J lost 4 bases, and 6 bases stayed unmatched. The CDR3 spans 16 residues. For the CDR3, the DNA is TGCGCCAGCAGCCAAGAAAGCGGGAGAGTGGCAGATACGCAGTATTTT. It specifies CASSQESGRVADTQYF.

The chain couples TRBV5-6 to TRBJ1-5; no definite D call. The V end was cut by 4 bases, the J end by 9 bases, with 11 bases between. The CDR3 covers 12 residues. Germline V lookup: CDR1 SGHDT, CDR2 YYEEEE. In nucleotides, the CDR3 is TGTGCCAGCAGCCTCTCAACGGGGCCCCAGCATTTT. This codes for CASSLSTGPQHF.

The chain carries TRBV10-3 and TRBJ2-3; TRBD2 aligns across 8 bases. V was clipped by 6 bases and J by 1 base; unmatched bases: 3. This CDR3 region has 14 residues. Germline assignment: CDR1 ENHRY and CDR2 SYGVKD. CDR3 amino acids: CAISPTSGTDTQYF. CDR3 nucleotides: TGTGCCATCAGCCCGACTAGCGGCACAGATACGCAGTATTTT.

The genes are TRBV29-1 and TRBJ2-1, with TRBD2 matching 7 bases. The CDR3 is 16 residues long. Germline CDR1 SQVTM, CDR2 ANQGSEA. The trim removed 7 bases at V and 10 bases at J, leaving 22 bases unmatched. The CDR3 sequence is CSAASGAGMRQWEQFF. Here the CDR3 DNA reads TGCAGCGCCGCAAGCGGGGCAGGGATGCGACAATGGGAGCAGTTCTTC.

The genes are TRBV4-1 and TRBJ2-3; 7 nucleotides agree with TRBD2. This CDR3 comprises 14 residues. The V gene's germline CDR1 is MGHRA and CDR2 YSYEKL. J was trimmed by 4 bases and V by 6 bases; bases with no gene match: 7. CDR3 bases: TGCGCCAGCAGTCAAAGCGGGGCATCAGATACGCAGTATTTT. It codes for CASSQSGASDTQYF.

This clone was found once. The chain links TRBV4-1 to TRBJ1-2; 12 nucleotides align to TRBD1. In germline, CDR1 is MGHRA, CDR2 YSYEKL. This CDR3 contains 16 residues. Losses at the gene ends were 1 base for V and 6 bases for J; bases not matched to a gene: 6. The CDR3 DNA reads TGCGCCAGCAGCCAAGGGGGGACAGGGGGCTTCCATGGCTACACCTTC. Translating it yields CASSQGGTGGFHGYTF.

The J gene is TRBJ2-2, the V gene TRBV9, with TRBD2 identical over 12 bases. This CDR3 has 17 amino acids. Trimming cost V 4 bases and J 2 bases; bases outside gene matches: 6. Germline V gives CDR1 SGDLS, CDR2 YYNGEE. CDR3 sequence reads: CASSRTTSGRNTGELFF. In DNA, the CDR3 is TGTGCCAGCAGCCGAACGACTAGCGGGAGAAACACCGGGGAGCTGTTTTTT.